A selection of T cell receptor beta chains follows, all from one sample in a study of control samples from healthy donors and cancer patients. Sequencing used immunoSEQ multiplex PCR; TCRdb keeps in-frame clones, though not all of them. The table lists over 150,000 clones, 85% to 90% of them singletons. Sequenced input: blood. All receptors come from a woman in her 50s in good health. Each CDR3 is given with its conserved first and last residue.

>TRBJ1-3|TRBV9
CASGDTGTRSGNTIYF
>TRBJ2-1|TRBV2
CASIYYPQGNNEQFF
>TRBJ1-4|TRBV7-9
CAASWGAYEKLFF
>TRBJ2-1|TRBV7-2
CASSSNTGSSYNEQFF
>TRBJ1-5|TRBV10-3
CAISESIVLNQPQHF
>TRBJ2-3|TRBV9
CASSVSGKDTQYF
>TRBJ2-1|TRBV18
CASSRELGPYEQFF
>TRBJ2-3|TRBV7-9
CASSPQPGGATPYTQYF
>TRBJ1-3|TRBV4-2
CASSQGDGQGNTIYF
>TRBJ1-4|TRBV28
CASTTLASGKLFF
>TRBJ2-1|TRBV5-5
CASGRYSTGVVSYNEQFF
>TRBJ1-1|TRBV5-6
CASSPGMNTEAFF
>TRBJ1-5|TRBV24-1
CATSDGQASNQPQHF
>TRBJ1-5|TRBV4-3
CASSHGAGGGYSNQPQHF
>TRBJ1-5|TRBV5-8
CASSLEFGTGALYSNQPQHF
>TRBJ2-7|TRBV6-6
CASSRSDSSYEQYF
>TRBJ2-7|TRBV6-5
CASSYSGGRAGDEQYF